Below are 12 T cell receptor beta chains sequenced from a single sample in a study of early T cells in non-severe SARS-CoV-2 infection. MiXCR, run by TCRdb on the 5' RACE reads, gives a single entry per CDR3 protein. Of 30,000 to 40,000 distinct CDR3 sequences listed, around 7% were seen once; the top ten hold around an eighth. Sample: whole blood, taken at baseline. The receptor set was obtained from an adult who was a healthcare worker with PCR-confirmed SARS-CoV-2 infection or an uninfected control (not recorded which).

This sequence joins TRBV5-1 and TRBJ1-1, with D hard to call. This CDR3 has 12 residues. Germline loops: CDR1 SGHRS, CDR2 YFSETQ. Trimming left V 6 bases short and J 1 base short, with 7 bases between. The CDR3 region has the DNA TGCGCCAGCACCGAGGGGAACACTGAAGCTTTCTTT. Translating it yields CASTEGNTEAFF.

This clonotype turned up a few times. The rearrangement joins TRBV9 to TRBJ2-5; the D call may be TRBD1 or TRBD2 (5 bases each). The ends were cut back, 3 bases at V and 10 bases at J, with 16 bases in the middle. The CDR3 length is 13 residues. Germline CDR1 SGDLS, CDR2 YYNGEE. This CDR3 is CASSDWDDGFQYF. CDR3 bases: TGTGCCAGCAGCGACTGGGACGATGGGTTCCAGTACTTC. The whole variable domain, remainder taken from reference TRBV9 and TRBJ2-5, is DSGVTQTPKHLITATGQRVTLRCSPRSGDLSVYWYQQSLDQGLQFLIQYYNGEERAKGNILERFSAQQFPDLHSELNLSSLELGDSALYFCASSDWDDGFQYFGPGTRLLVL.

The gene calls are TRBV14 and TRBJ2-3; the D gene is possibly TRBD1 (6 bases). V was pared by 6 bases and J by 6 bases, with 13 bases between. Per the germline V gene, CDR1 is SGHDN and CDR2 is FVKESK. The CDR3 contains 13 residues. The chain's CDR3 is CASRETGWDTQYF. The CDR3 DNA follows: TGTGCCAGCAGGGAGACAGGCTGGGATACGCAGTATTTT.

The chain recombines TRBV14 with TRBJ2-1; weak D call: TRBD2 (6 bases). Trimming shortened V by 0 bases and J by 16 bases, and 19 bases separated the two germline ends. The germline V gene has CDR1 SGHDN and CDR2 FVKESK. The length of the CDR3 is 14 residues. DNA of the CDR3: TGTGCCAGCAGCCAAGATCACAGTGGGACTGCCTCCTTCTTC. Translating it yields CASSQDHSGTASFF.

This clonotype was detected many times. The chain uses TRBV3-1 and TRBJ2-7; 8 positions agree with TRBD2. This CDR3 region has 13 residues. V was clipped by 5 bases and J by 5 bases; unmatched bases: 5. Germline V lookup: CDR1 LGHDT, CDR2 YNNKEL (reference sequence). The chain's CDR3 is CASSLREGHEQYV. CDR3 nucleotides: TGTGCCAGCAGCTTACGGGAGGGCCACGAGCAGTACGTC.

There are many counts of this clonotype. The rearrangement uses TRBV6-2 or TRBV6-3 and TRBJ2-5; 10 nucleotides line up with TRBD1. With V trimmed by 6 bases and J by 2 bases, 3 bases remained unmatched. Per the germline V gene, CDR1 is MNHEY and CDR2 is SVGEGT. CDR3 length equals 14 residues. The CDR3 protein is CASSKDRGQETQYF. The CDR3 nucleotides are TGTGCCAGCAGCAAGGACAGGGGGCAAGAGACCCAGTACTTC.

In its sample, this clonotype was seen many times. The chain employs TRBV27 and TRBJ1-4, with a possible D match to TRBD1 (6 bases). This CDR3 spans 15 amino acids. The germline gives CDR1 MNHEY, CDR2 SMNVEV (reference sequence). V gave up 7 bases and J gave up 0 bases, with 12 bases separating them. The CDR3 reads CASNATGSTNEKLFF. The DNA for the CDR3 is TGTGCCAGCAACGCCACAGGGTCAACTAATGAAAAACTGTTTTTT.

The V call is TRBV12-3 or TRBV12-4, the J call TRBJ2-1; D tentatively fits TRBD1 or TRBD2 (7 bases each). This CDR3 spans 17 amino acids. V was pared by 3 bases and J by 9 bases, with 24 bases between. The CDR3 DNA is TGTGCCAGCAGTTTCATGACGGGATCCCCAGGGGGGGCTGAGCAGTTCTTC. Protein sequence: CASSFMTGSPGGAEQFF.

This clonotype has at least ten counts. The J gene is TRBJ2-1, the V gene TRBV3-1; 11 nucleotides match TRBD2. Germline CDR1 is LGHDT and CDR2 is YNNKEL (reference sequence). J lost 4 bases, V lost 3 bases, and 2 bases had no gene match. CDR3 length: 15 residues. In DNA form, the CDR3 reads TGTGCCAGCAGCCAGGGACTAGCGGCATACAATGAGCAGTTCTTC. This sequence encodes CASSQGLAAYNEQFF.

Many counts were recorded for this clonotype. The rearrangement links TRBV4-2 to TRBJ1-4; possible D gene TRBD1, 5 bases. Looked up from germline, CDR1 is LGHNA and CDR2 is YNFKEQ. V lost 4 bases to trimming and J lost 3 bases, with 9 bases between them. The CDR3 contains 14 residues. CDR3 region: CASSPGQSNEKLFF. CDR3 DNA: TGTGCCAGCAGCCCGGGGCAGTCTAATGAAAAACTGTTTTTT.

A few counts support this clonotype. The DNA for the CDR3 is TGCGCCAGCAGCTTGACCCCAGGGGGCCGAGGCTACACCTTC. Translation: CASSLTPGGRGYTF. The chain uses TRBV5-1 and TRBJ1-2; 8 bases line up with TRBD1. With V trimmed by 1 base and J by 8 bases, 7 bases remained unmatched. The CDR3 contains 14 residues. Germline CDR1 and CDR2: SGHRS and YFSETQ.

This clonotype was counted many times. The chain couples TRBV6-2 or TRBV6-3 to TRBJ2-1; no clear D. CDR3 length: 14 amino acids. Trimming removed 2 bases from V and 0 bases from J, with 5 bases in between. Germline values: CDR1 MNHEY, CDR2 SVGEGT. The CDR3, as DNA: TGTGCCAGCAGTTACAAGGCCTCCTACAATGAGCAGTTCTTC. Translating it yields CASSYKASYNEQFF.